A single sample is the source of the 23 T cell receptor beta chains below, sequenced in a study of blood T cell repertoires in COVID-19 (TCRdb year 2020). Library generation was performed with the immunoSEQ multiplex PCR assay. TCRdb holds this immuneACCESS table with in-frame rearrangements only. Some clones are missing; in checked studies, unresolved V genes explain under half, and the rest has no known cause. For this sample the table gives fewer than 150,000 clones, of which approximately 70% were detected only once. The top ten clones comprise about 0.85% of the sample. Specimen: peripheral blood. The receptors here all came from a human donor with acute or convalescent COVID-19. The donor label of this sample is uncertain.

V is TRBV27 and J is TRBJ1-2, with 7 bases that match TRBD1. Unmatched junction bases numbered 6, after V lost 6 bases and J lost 5 bases. Germline values: CDR1 MNHEY, CDR2 SMNVEV (reference sequence). The CDR3 is made up of 13 amino acids. The CDR3 region has the DNA TGTGCCAGCAGCTACAGGGGACTTTATGGCTACACCTTC. Protein: CASSYRGLYGYTF.

Here the CDR3 reads CASSRYSSVSSTDTQYF. CDR3 nucleotides: TGTGCCAGCAGTCGTTACTCTAGCGTATCTAGCACAGATACGCAGTATTTT. The genes are TRBV6-6 and TRBJ2-3, with D maybe TRBD2 (6 bases). The CDR3 loop spans 17 amino acids. CDR1 and CDR2 from the germline V gene are MNHNY and SVGAGI (reference sequence). The V end lost 5 bases, the J end lost 0 bases, and 18 bases lay between the germline ends.

This clone was counted once. The gene calls are TRBV28 and TRBJ1-5, with 9 bases identical to TRBD1. V dropped 6 bases and J dropped 4; count of bases not matched to a gene: 10. Looked up from germline, CDR1 is MDHEN and CDR2 is SYDVKM. CDR3 length: 16 residues. The CDR3 nucleotides are TGTGCCAGCAGGGACCGGACAGGGGCTCGAAATCAGCCCCAGCATTTT. Its protein product is CASRDRTGARNQPQHF.

This clone was detected a few times. V is TRBV4-1 and J is TRBJ1-3, with a weak D call TRBD1 (6 bases). This CDR3 contains 16 residues. Germline V CDR1 and CDR2: MGHRA, YSYEKL. Trimming took off 2 bases at V and 0 bases at J, with 11 bases between the two ends. The CDR3 DNA is TGCGCCAGCAGCCAATCACAGGGAAACTCTGGAAACACCATATATTTT. Translating gives CASSQSQGNSGNTIYF.

The chain couples TRBV19 to TRBJ1-5, with a possible D match to TRBD1 (6 bases). Germline CDR1 reads LNHDA; CDR2 reads SQIVND (reference sequence). Deletions cut 1 base from V and 4 bases from J, with 8 bases between. This CDR3 has 14 amino acids. CDR3 nucleotide sequence: TGTGCCAGTAGTATAGTCCAGGGGAATCAGCCCCAGCATTTT. This encodes CASSIVQGNQPQHF.

The count of this clone is one. The genes are TRBV4-1 and TRBJ2-7, with D possibly matching TRBD2 (6 bases). The germline V and J ends were trimmed by 2 bases and 3 bases, with 11 bases remaining between them. Germline CDR1 reads MGHRA; CDR2 reads YSYEKL. CDR3 length: 14 amino acids. The CDR3 loop reads CASSQPGTGYEQYF. For the CDR3, the DNA is TGCGCCAGCAGCCAACCGGGGACTGGCTACGAGCAGTACTTC.

The chain couples TRBV11-2 to TRBJ2-5, with 7 positions matching TRBD2. CDR3 length: 14 residues. Germline V gene lookup returns CDR1 SGHAT and CDR2 FQNNGV. The V and J ends lost 2 bases and 4 bases, in that order; junction bases with no gene match: 4. In nucleotides, the CDR3 is TGTGCCAGCAGCTTATTCGGGGGGTCAGAGACCCAGTACTTC. Its protein product is CASSLFGGSETQYF.

This rearrangement joins TRBV5-1 to TRBJ2-5, with TRBD1 matching 10 bases. The CDR3 has 16 residues. Losses at the gene ends were 0 bases for V and 5 bases for J; bases not matched to a gene: 7. In germline, CDR1 is SGHRS, CDR2 YFSETQ. The CDR3 region is CASSLGRQGARETQYF. The CDR3 DNA reads as TGCGCCAGCAGCTTGGGTCGACAGGGGGCGCGGGAGACCCAGTACTTC. Supplemented by reference TRBV5-1 and TRBJ2-5, the full variable domain reads KAGVTQTPRYLIKTRGQQVTLSCSPISGHRSVSWYQQTPGQGLQFLFEYFSETQRNKGNFPGRFSGRQFSNSRSEMNVSTLELGDSALYLCASSLGRQGARETQYFGPGTRLLVL.

This rearrangement joins TRBV5-1 to TRBJ1-3, with D uncertain. V was pared by 0 bases and J by 0 bases, with 7 bases between. In germline, CDR1 is SGHRS, CDR2 YFSETQ. This CDR3 is built from 15 residues. CDR3 sequence: CASSLGGSSGNTIYF. As DNA, the CDR3 is TGCGCCAGCAGCTTGGGCGGGAGCTCTGGAAACACCATATATTTT.

This clone was seen a single time. V gene TRBV7-8 combines with J gene TRBJ1-6; a weak D match, TRBD1 (6 bases). Germline assignment: CDR1 SGHVS and CDR2 FQNEAQ. With 3 bases removed from V and 9 bases from J, the gap between germline ends came to 12 bases. The CDR3 loop spans 14 amino acids. CDR3 DNA: TGTGCCAGCAGCTTCAGGGGCACTGGTTCACCCCTCCACTTT. Protein: CASSFRGTGSPLHF.

The chain carries TRBV9 and TRBJ2-5, with 11 bases aligning to TRBD2. Trimming removed 0 bases from V and 13 bases from J; junction bases left unmatched: 5. The CDR3 has 13 amino acids. The V gene's germline CDR1 is SGDLS and CDR2 YYNGEE. The CDR3 is CASSVASGGPPYF. The CDR3 DNA reads as TGTGCCAGCAGCGTAGCTAGCGGGGGGCCCCCGTACTTC. The full variable domain, completed using reference TRBV9 and TRBJ2-5, is DSGVTQTPKHLITATGQRVTLRCSPRSGDLSVYWYQQSLDQGLQFLIQYYNGEERAKGNILERFSAQQFPDLHSELNLSSLELGDSALYFCASSVASGGPPYFGPGTRLLVL.

This chain uses TRBV18 with TRBJ1-3, with 8 bases identical to TRBD1. The V gene end was trimmed by 3 bases and the J gene end by 0 bases; junction bases not matched to a gene: 7. The CDR3 spans 17 residues. Germline CDR1 and CDR2: KGHSH and LQKENI. The CDR3 reads CASSPSQGQGSGNTIYF. The CDR3 DNA reads as TGTGCCAGCTCACCGTCCCAAGGACAGGGCTCTGGAAACACCATATATTTT.

The chain couples TRBV12-3 or TRBV12-4 to TRBJ1-2, with a possible D match to TRBD1 (5 bases). Trimming took off 5 bases at V and 6 bases at J, with 13 bases between the two ends. This CDR3 region has 13 residues. DNA for the CDR3: TGTGCCAGCAGTCCTCGGCGGGGGGATGGCTACACCTTC. Protein product: CASSPRRGDGYTF.

The rearrangement links TRBV5-1 to TRBJ1-6, with 10 positions matching TRBD1. CDR3 length: 15 residues. After removal of 2 bases from V and 6 bases from J, the junction contained 2 bases not matched to a gene. Germline-derived CDR1 and CDR2 are SGHRS and YFSETQ. CDR3 loop: CASSFGTGVNSPLHF. CDR3 DNA: TGCGCCAGCAGCTTCGGGACAGGGGTTAATTCACCCCTCCACTTT.

In this sample, this clone turned up once. The chain couples TRBV19 to TRBJ1-5; D is possibly TRBD1 (6 bases). Per germline, CDR1 LNHDA and CDR2 SQIVND (reference sequence). V lost 4 bases, J lost 1 base, and 11 bases lay in between. The CDR3 has 15 residues. DNA of the CDR3: TGTGCCAGTAGTACCGGACAGAGCAGCAATCAGCCCCAGCATTTT. Translating it yields CASSTGQSSNQPQHF.

This sequence joins TRBV7-9 and TRBJ1-6; perhaps TRBD1 as D (6 bases). The CDR3 has 14 amino acids. CDR1 SEHNR and CDR2 FQNEAQ come from the germline V gene (reference sequence). Between the trimmed V and J ends, which lost 1 base and 7 bases, there was a span of 8 bases. For the CDR3, the DNA is TGTGCCAGCAGCTTAGGACAGGAGAATTCACCCCTCCACTTT. This codes for CASSLGQENSPLHF.

This clone was found once. The CDR3 loop is CASSQTGNQPQHF. Here the CDR3 DNA reads TGTGCCAGCAGCCAAACAGGGAATCAGCCCCAGCATTTT. V usage is TRBV3-1 (or the pseudogene TRBV3-2) and J usage is TRBJ1-5; D may be TRBD1 (6 bases). Germline V gene sequence: CDR1 LGHDT, CDR2 YNNKEL (reference sequence). Between the trimmed V and J ends, which lost 2 bases and 4 bases, there was a span of 6 bases. The CDR3 is made up of 13 amino acids.

This clone is a singleton in its sample. The gene calls are TRBV30 and TRBJ2-7, with 10 positions matching TRBD1. Germline CDR1 is GTSNPN and CDR2 is SVGIG (reference sequence). This CDR3 spans 13 amino acids. V shed 5 bases and J 9 bases; nucleotides not matched to a gene: 10. The CDR3 protein is CAWSGQGRKAQYF. CDR3 DNA: TGTGCCTGGTCGGGACAGGGGAGGAAGGCGCAGTACTTC.

A single count supports this clone. This sequence joins TRBV7-3 and TRBJ2-1; tentatively, D is TRBD1 (5 bases). The germline V and J ends were trimmed by 1 base and 4 bases, with 5 bases remaining between them. Germline CDR1 and CDR2: SGHTA and FQGTGA. The CDR3 contains 13 residues. CDR3 sequence: CASSLNRYNEQFF. CDR3 bases: TGTGCCAGCAGCTTAAACAGGTACAATGAGCAGTTCTTC.

The rearrangement links TRBV29-1 to TRBJ2-5, with TRBD1 as a possible D gene (7 bases). Germline loops: CDR1 SQVTM, CDR2 ANQGSEA. This CDR3 is built from 12 residues. V gave up 7 bases and J gave up 4 bases, with 13 bases separating them. Written as DNA, the CDR3 is TGCAGCGGTTGGCAGGGGGGAGAGACCCAGTACTTC. Translated, it gives CSGWQGGETQYF.

The gene calls are TRBV6-2 or TRBV6-3 and TRBJ1-1, with D uncertain. The CDR3 is 12 residues long. V lost 6 bases, J lost 5 bases, and 10 bases lay in between. Germline V CDR1 and CDR2: MNHEY, SVGEGT. CDR3 region: CASSEKSTEAFF. In nucleotides, the CDR3 is TGTGCCAGCAGCGAAAAGAGTACTGAAGCTTTCTTT.

V gene TRBV19 combines with J gene TRBJ1-3; 7 bases map to TRBD1. V shed 5 bases, J shed 3 bases, and the junction held 1 base outside the gene matches. The CDR3 consists of 13 residues. The germline gives CDR1 LNHDA, CDR2 SQIVND (reference sequence). CDR3 bases: TGTGCCAGTAGTGGGACAGTTGGAAACACCATATATTTT. Amino acid sequence: CASSGTVGNTIYF. Variable domain in full (rest from reference TRBV19 and TRBJ1-3): DGGITQSPKYLFRKEGQNVTLSCEQNLNHDAMYWYRQDPGQGLRLIYYSQIVNDFQKGDIAEGYSVSREKKESFPLTVTSAQKNPTAFYLCASSGTVGNTIYFGEGSWLTVV.

The chain has TRBV21-1 and TRBJ2-1; TRBD1 reflects the table's D call only, with no check against the DNA. TRBV21-1 represents a pseudogene. This CDR3 is 14 amino acids long. The CDR3 spells CASPLAGCWNEQFF. The CDR3 DNA sequence: TGTGCCAGCCCTCTGGCAGGGTGCTGGAATGAGCAGTTCTTC.